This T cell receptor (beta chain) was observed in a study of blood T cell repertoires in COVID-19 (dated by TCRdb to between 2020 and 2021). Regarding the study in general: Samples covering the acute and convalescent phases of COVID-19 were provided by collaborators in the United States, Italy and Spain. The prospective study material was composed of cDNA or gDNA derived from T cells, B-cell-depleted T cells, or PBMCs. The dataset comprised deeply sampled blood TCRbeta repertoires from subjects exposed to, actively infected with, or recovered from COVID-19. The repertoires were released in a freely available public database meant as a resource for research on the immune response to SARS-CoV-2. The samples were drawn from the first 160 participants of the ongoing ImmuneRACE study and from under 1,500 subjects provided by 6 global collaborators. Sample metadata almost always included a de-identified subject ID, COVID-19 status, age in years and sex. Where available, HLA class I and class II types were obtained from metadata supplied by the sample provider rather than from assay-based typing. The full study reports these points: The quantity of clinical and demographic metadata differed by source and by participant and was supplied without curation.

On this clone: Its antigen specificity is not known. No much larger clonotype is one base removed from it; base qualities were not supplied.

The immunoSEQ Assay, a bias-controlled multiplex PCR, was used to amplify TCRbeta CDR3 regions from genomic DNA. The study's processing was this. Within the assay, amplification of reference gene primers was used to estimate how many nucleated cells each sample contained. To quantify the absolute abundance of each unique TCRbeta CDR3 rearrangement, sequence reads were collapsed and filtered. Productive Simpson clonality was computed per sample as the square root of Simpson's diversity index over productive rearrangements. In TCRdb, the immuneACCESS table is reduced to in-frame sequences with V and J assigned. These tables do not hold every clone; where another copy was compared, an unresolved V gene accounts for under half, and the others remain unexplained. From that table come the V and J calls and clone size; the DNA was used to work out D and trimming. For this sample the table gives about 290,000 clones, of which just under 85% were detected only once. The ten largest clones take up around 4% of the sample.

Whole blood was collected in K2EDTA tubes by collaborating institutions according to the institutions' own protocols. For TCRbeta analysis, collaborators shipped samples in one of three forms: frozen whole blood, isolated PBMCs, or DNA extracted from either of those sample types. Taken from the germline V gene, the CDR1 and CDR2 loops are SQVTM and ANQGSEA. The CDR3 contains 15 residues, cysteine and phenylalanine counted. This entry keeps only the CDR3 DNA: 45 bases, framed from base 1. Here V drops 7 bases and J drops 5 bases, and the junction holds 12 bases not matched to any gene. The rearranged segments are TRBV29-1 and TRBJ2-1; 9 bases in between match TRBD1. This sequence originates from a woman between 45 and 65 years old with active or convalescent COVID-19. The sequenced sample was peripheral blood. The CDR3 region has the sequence CSAWDRVESDNEQFF. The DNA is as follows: TGCAGCGCCTGGGACAGGGTTGAGTCGGACAATGAGCAGTTCTTC.